This record covers a single T cell receptor beta chain. Its antigen is unidentified. These data belong to a study of lymphopenia after photon versus proton radiotherapy. Study-wide results and caveats: Under photons, naive T cells and diversity fell while effector/memory populations rose. In patients who died, overall survival fell as post-nadir TCR diversity dropped more. After lymphocyte nadir, photon-treated repertoires showed oligoclonal expansion, especially CD8+ Temra.

Some clones are missing from TCRdb's copy, which holds only in-frame ones; the method was immunoSEQ multiplex PCR. The sample records around 160,000 clones, approximately 86% being singletons. The length of the CDR3 is 15 residues. Trimming removed 4 bases at V and 4 bases at J, with 17 bases between. Germline lookup yields CDR1 SGHNT and CDR2 YYREEE (reference sequence). Sequenced here: peripheral blood, sampled from a patient treated with photon-based radiotherapy. The receptor was derived from a man in his fifties or sixties with gastric cancer. The genes are TRBV5-4 and TRBJ1-1, with a weak D call TRBD1 (6 bases). CDR3 region: CASSRGQTVGTEAFF. CDR3 nucleotide sequence: TGTGCCAGCAGCCGTGGACAGACTGTGGGCACTGAAGCTTTCTTT.